This TCR beta chain was sequenced in a study of OX40 agonist ivuxolimab in advanced cancers. Study-level background: One hepatocellular carcinoma and a couple of cutaneous melanoma patients partially responded. Study-wide results and caveats: CD8+ T cells averaged more expanded clones than CD4+. Certain nonresponders additionally had low normalized T-cell clonal expansion.

Germline V lookup: CDR1 MRHNA, CDR2 SNTAGT. This CDR3 has 13 residues. The V end lost 8 bases, the J end lost 2 bases, and 13 bases lay between the germline ends. A note on this clone: Its antigen is not known.

TCRdb keeps only in-frame clones here, not all; method: immunoSEQ multiplex PCR. The data hold 44,000 or so clones, with approximately 91% observed a single time. Sampled blood was obtained at baseline, cycle 4 day 1, and cycle 7 day 1. The rearrangement links TRBV6-4 to TRBJ2-7; no clear D. This specimen consisted of CD4+ or CD8+ T cells sorted from blood, obtained in a trial of the OX40 agonist ivuxolimab. The origin of this receptor is an adult with an advanced solid tumor such as melanoma, head and neck, liver or kidney cancer. The CDR3 is CASFGAGPYEQYF. The DNA for the CDR3 is TGTGCCAGCTTTGGCGCCGGGCCCTACGAGCAGTACTTC.